The 29 T cell receptor beta chains given below trace back to one sample, sequenced in a study of T cells after yellow fever vaccination. TCRdb re-called the 5' RACE reads through MiXCR, storing one row per CDR3 protein. The table shows 300,000 or so distinct CDR3 sequences, with 10% to 15% occurring only once. Sample: CD4+ T cells sorted from PBMCs, taken 45 days after the yellow fever booster vaccination. These receptors came from a man younger than 45 who received the YFV17D yellow fever vaccine.

The chain recombines TRBV5-4 with TRBJ2-7; 12 positions agree with TRBD1. Germline trimming cut 5 bases from V and 6 bases from J; bases unmatched to any gene: 9. The CDR3 runs to 15 residues. Per germline, CDR1 SGHNT and CDR2 YYREEE (reference sequence). Here the CDR3 reads CASSRSGTGGREQYF. CDR3 DNA: TGTGCCAGCAGTCGCTCCGGGACAGGGGGCCGCGAGCAGTACTTC.

This chain connects TRBV4-1 to TRBJ2-5; weak D call: TRBD1 (5 bases). The CDR3 spans 14 residues. Trimming shortened V by 0 bases and J by 3 bases, and 8 bases separated the two germline ends. Germline V gives CDR1 MGHRA, CDR2 YSYEKL. For the CDR3, the DNA is TGCGCCAGCAGCCAAGAGGGGCACGAAGAGACCCAGTACTTC. It specifies CASSQEGHEETQYF.

The chain links TRBV7-9 to TRBJ2-7, with 10 bases matching TRBD2. This CDR3 contains 13 residues. V dropped 5 bases and J dropped 12; count of bases not matched to a gene: 10. Looked up from germline, CDR1 is SEHNR and CDR2 is FQNEAQ (reference sequence). The CDR3, as DNA: TGTGCCAGCAGCGCCACCGGGACTAGCGTGGGGTACTTC. Protein sequence: CASSATGTSVGYF.

The rearrangement joins TRBV20-1 to TRBJ2-2, with 9 bases identical to TRBD1. The CDR3 contains 15 residues. V dropped 3 bases and J dropped 2; count of bases not matched to a gene: 4. Germline CDR1 and CDR2: DFQATT and SNEGSKA (reference sequence). CDR3 in DNA: TGCAGTGCTAGTCGGGACAGGGTTAACACCGGGGAGCTGTTTTTT. Residues: CSASRDRVNTGELFF.

The gene calls are TRBV19 and TRBJ2-7; D is undetermined. Germline CDR1 LNHDA, CDR2 SQIVND (reference sequence). CDR3 length: 14 residues. Deletions cut 3 bases from V and 2 bases from J, with 11 bases between. The CDR3 loop is CASSIVGYTYEQYF. The DNA of the CDR3 is TGTGCCAGTAGTATCGTGGGATATACCTACGAGCAGTACTTC.

This clonotype was counted between two and nine times. CDR3 coding DNA: TGTGCCAGCTCAGAACGAAGCGGGAGCTCCTACAATGAGCAGTTCTTC. Translating it yields CASSERSGSSYNEQFF. The chain combines TRBV18 with TRBJ2-1; 8 nucleotides align to TRBD2. CDR1 KGHSH and CDR2 LQKENI come from the germline V gene. Trimming took 5 bases from V and 0 from J; bases not matched to a gene: 6. The CDR3 is 16 residues long.

The chain recombines TRBV12-3 or TRBV12-4 with TRBJ1-2, with 7 bases aligning to TRBD1. This CDR3 has 14 residues. V shed 1 base, J shed 2 bases, and the junction held 1 base outside the gene matches. The CDR3 nucleotides read TGTGCCAGCAGTTTAGGCAGGGGGAACTATGGCTACACCTTC. Its protein is CASSLGRGNYGYTF.

This clonotype showed up just a few times. V and J are TRBV29-1 and TRBJ1-1; D gene uncertain. Germline CDR1 SQVTM, CDR2 ANQGSEA. The CDR3 is 11 amino acids. V gave up 6 bases and J gave up 3 bases, with 8 bases separating them. The CDR3 loop reads CSVRRDTEAFF. The CDR3 DNA sequence: TGCAGCGTACGACGGGACACTGAAGCTTTCTTT.

The chain has TRBV9 and TRBJ2-7; 13 bases are shared with TRBD2. J lost 3 bases, V lost 4 bases, and 10 bases had no gene match. Germline V gene data show CDR1 as SGDLS and CDR2 as YYNGEE. The CDR3 covers 17 residues. The CDR3 DNA reads as TGTGCCAGCAGCCCGGGACTAGCGGGATATCAGTTCTACGAGCAGTACTTC. It is translated as CASSPGLAGYQFYEQYF.

V and J are TRBV7-2 and TRBJ2-7; D is possibly TRBD2 (6 bases). V was pared by 7 bases and J by 9 bases, with 25 bases between. The germline V gene encodes CDR1 SGHTA and CDR2 FQGNSA. The CDR3 is made up of 15 amino acids. The CDR3 region is CASKIGGRFDNAQYF. The CDR3 DNA is TGTGCCAGCAAAATCGGAGGGAGATTCGACAACGCGCAGTACTTC. Combining the CDR3 with reference TRBV7-2 and TRBJ2-7 gives the whole variable domain GAGVSQSPSNKVTEKGKDVELRCDPISGHTALYWYRQSLGQGLEFLIYFQGNSAPDKSGLPSDRFSAERTGGSVSTLTIQRTQQEDSAVYLCASKIGGRFDNAQYFGPGTRLTVT.

This clonotype was counted between two and nine times. The J gene is TRBJ2-5, the V gene TRBV4-3; D not certain. Germline CDR1 LGHNA, CDR2 YSLEER. Trimming took 1 base from V and 5 from J, leaving 8 bases between them. CDR3 length: 13 residues. The CDR3 reads CASSQGMWETQYF. In DNA, the CDR3 is TGCGCCAGCAGCCAAGGGATGTGGGAGACCCAGTACTTC.

CDR3 loop: CASSYSPPPTNEKLFF. The CDR3, as DNA: TGTGCCAGCAGTTACTCGCCACCACCAACTAATGAAAAACTGTTTTTT. V and J are TRBV6-5 and TRBJ1-4; D remains ambiguous. Germline CDR1 is MNHEY and CDR2 is SVGAGI. This CDR3 contains 16 residues. Trimming shortened V by 0 bases and J by 0 bases, and 8 bases separated the two germline ends.

This clonotype was observed a handful of times. The chain links TRBV21-1 to TRBJ2-1; the listed D gene, TRBD2, was not tested against the DNA. TRBV21-1 counts as a pseudogene. This CDR3 comprises 16 residues. The CDR3 DNA reads as TGTGCCAGAAAAGGAATAGCGGGAGGGCCGGTCAATGAGCAGTTCTTC. It encodes CARKGIAGGPVNEQFF.

As to this clonotype: Mismatch with germline at one junction end may stem from a read error. J is TRBJ1-1 and V is TRBV7-9; 7 bases agree with TRBD1. This CDR3 spans 16 amino acids. Germline V gene sequence: CDR1 SEHNR, CDR2 FQNEAQ (reference sequence). The CDR3 spells CDSSPGGGLGNTEAFF. CDR3 nucleotides: TGTGACAGCAGCCCAGGGGGGGGGTTAGGAAACACTGAAGCTTTCTTT.

CDR3 sequence: CASSLRREGPYEQYF. CDR3 coding DNA: TGCGCCAGCAGCTTAAGGCGGGAGGGTCCTTACGAGCAGTACTTC. The V and J genes are TRBV5-1 and TRBJ2-7; TRBD2 agrees at 9 bases. The J segment lost 4 bases and the V segment lost 2 bases, leaving 7 bases of the junction unmatched. CDR1 and CDR2 (germline): SGHRS, YFSETQ. The CDR3 sequence is 15 residues long.

The chain joins TRBV7-8 to TRBJ1-5; TRBD1 is a possible D gene (6 bases). V lost 3 bases to trimming and J lost 7 bases, with 16 bases between them. The CDR3 has 15 amino acids. Germline CDR1 reads SGHVS; CDR2 reads FQNEAQ. DNA of the CDR3: TGTGCCAGCAGCTTGGTCCGGGGGCTAGGGCAGCCCCAGCATTTT. Residues: CASSLVRGLGQPQHF. Together with reference TRBV7-8 and TRBJ1-5, the CDR3 gives the full variable domain: GAGVSQSPRYKVAKRGQDVALRCDPISGHVSLFWYQQALGQGPEFLTYFQNEAQLDKSGLPSDRFFAERPEGSVSTLKIQRTQQEDSAVYLCASSLVRGLGQPQHFGDGTRLSIL.

This clonotype was observed many times. The chain uses TRBV5-6 and TRBJ2-3, with D perhaps TRBD1 (6 bases). CDR1 is SGHDT, CDR2 YYEEEE, per germline. The CDR3 covers 15 residues. V lost 4 bases, J lost 6 bases, and 18 bases lay in between. The CDR3 DNA is TGTGCCAGCAGCGGGGCAACTTGGGACACGGATACGCAGTATTTT. Translated, it gives CASSGATWDTDTQYF.

This sequence joins TRBV6-5 and TRBJ1-2; D possibly corresponds to TRBD1 (6 bases). Germline assignment: CDR1 MNHEY and CDR2 SVGAGI. The CDR3 is 13 amino acids. Trimming shortened V by 7 bases and J by 1 base, and 10 bases separated the two germline ends. CDR3 sequence (DNA): TGTGCCAGCACATTGGACAGTAACTATGGCTACACCTTC. Translated: CASTLDSNYGYTF.

This clonotype was observed a handful of times. The chain joins TRBV20-1 to TRBJ2-6; D is ambiguous. Germline V gene lookup returns CDR1 DFQATT and CDR2 SNEGSKA (reference sequence). This CDR3 has 14 amino acids. Trimming removed 5 bases at V and 0 bases at J, with 8 bases between. CDR3 sequence reads: CSAPRFSGANVLTF. For the CDR3, the DNA is TGCAGTGCTCCCAGATTCTCTGGGGCCAACGTCCTGACTTTC.

The genes are TRBV5-1 and TRBJ2-3; the D gene is possibly TRBD2 (5 bases). The V gene's germline CDR1 is SGHRS and CDR2 YFSETQ. V lost 4 bases, J lost 2 bases, and 20 bases lay in between. The CDR3 covers 17 residues. CDR3 loop: CASSLGLSQTLTDTQYF. The CDR3 DNA sequence: TGCGCCAGCAGCCTAGGACTTTCACAGACCCTCACAGATACGCAGTATTTT.

The rearrangement joins TRBV5-6 to TRBJ2-1, with D possibly being TRBD1 (6 bases). This CDR3 has 15 residues. The germline V gene encodes CDR1 SGHDT and CDR2 YYEEEE. The V end was cut by 4 bases, the J end by 7 bases, with 18 bases between. The CDR3 bases are TGTGCCAGCAGCCCCCCCGGGGCTCAGGGGAATGAGCAGTTCTTC. Its translation is CASSPPGAQGNEQFF.

This clonotype has a handful of counts. CDR3 coding DNA: TGCAGCGTGGGACAGGGAGGCAGCGAGCAGTACTTC. Translation gives CSVGQGGSEQYF. The rearrangement links TRBV29-1 to TRBJ2-7; 9 nucleotides agree with TRBD1. Looked up from germline, CDR1 is SQVTM and CDR2 is ANQGSEA. The CDR3 sequence is 12 residues long. With V trimmed by 6 bases and J by 6 bases, 6 bases remained unmatched.

This clonotype was seen more than once but under ten times. The chain carries TRBV10-3 and TRBJ2-2, with 13 bases lining up with TRBD2. CDR3 length: 18 amino acids. Unmatched junction bases numbered 10, after V lost 3 bases and J lost 6 bases. CDR1 is ENHRY and CDR2 is SYGVKD in the germline V gene. The CDR3 reads CAISDGRLAGGSPGELFF. CDR3 nucleotides: TGTGCCATCAGTGACGGGAGACTAGCGGGAGGTAGCCCCGGGGAGCTGTTTTTT.

The genes are TRBV24-1 and TRBJ2-1; TRBD2 might be the D (6 bases). The V end lost 2 bases, the J end lost 3 bases, and 10 bases lay between the germline ends. Germline CDR1 KGHDR, CDR2 SFDVKD. CDR3 length: 15 amino acids. The CDR3 DNA is TGTGCCACCAGTGATTCGGGAGCATTCTACAATGAGCAGTTCTTC. Amino acid sequence: CATSDSGAFYNEQFF.

A few counts support this clonotype. The V and J genes are TRBV18 and TRBJ1-2; 8 bases are shared with TRBD1. V was clipped by 3 bases and J by 3 bases; unmatched bases: 9. Germline CDR1 KGHSH, CDR2 LQKENI. The CDR3 contains 16 residues. In DNA, the CDR3 is TGTGCCAGCTCACCGGAACACGGACAGGGTGACTATGGCTACACCTTC. Amino acids: CASSPEHGQGDYGYTF.

This clonotype was seen more than once but under ten times. CDR3 loop: CASSLMDTSTNEKLFF. DNA of the CDR3: TGTGCCAGCAGCTTAATGGACACATCAACTAATGAAAAACTGTTTTTT. The chain links TRBV11-2 to TRBJ1-4; a weak D match, TRBD1 (5 bases). Trimming took 2 bases from V and 0 from J, leaving 10 bases between them. The germline gives CDR1 SGHAT, CDR2 FQNNGV. The length of the CDR3 is 16 residues.

This clonotype was recorded at least ten times. This chain connects TRBV20-1 to TRBJ1-2; TRBD1 might be the D (5 bases). Germline V CDR1 and CDR2: DFQATT, SNEGSKA (reference sequence). CDR3 length: 13 amino acids. CDR3 amino acids: CRTKSAGFYGYTF. The CDR3 DNA reads as TGCAGGACTAAGTCCGCAGGGTTCTATGGCTACACCTTC.

Turning to this clonotype: A much larger clone sits a single nucleotide away, making a read error possible. V and J are TRBV29-1 and TRBJ1-2, with TRBD1 identical over 10 bases. V dropped 6 bases and J dropped 4; count of bases not matched to a gene: 2. CDR1 is SQVTM, CDR2 ANQGSEA, per germline. This CDR3 is built from 12 residues. The chain's CDR3 is CSVRDRGYGYTF. In nucleotides, the CDR3 is TGCAGCGTCCGGGACAGGGGCTATGGCTACACCTTC.

This clonotype showed up just a few times. The junction differs from germline at one of its ends, possibly a read error. This sequence joins TRBV5-1 and TRBJ2-1; D uncertain. The CDR3 is made up of 14 amino acids. CDR1 SGHRS and CDR2 YFSETQ come from the germline V gene. Written as DNA, the CDR3 is TGCGCCAGCAGCTTGGACAGCTCCCACAATGAGCAGTTCTTC. Amino acids: CASSLDSSHNEQFF.